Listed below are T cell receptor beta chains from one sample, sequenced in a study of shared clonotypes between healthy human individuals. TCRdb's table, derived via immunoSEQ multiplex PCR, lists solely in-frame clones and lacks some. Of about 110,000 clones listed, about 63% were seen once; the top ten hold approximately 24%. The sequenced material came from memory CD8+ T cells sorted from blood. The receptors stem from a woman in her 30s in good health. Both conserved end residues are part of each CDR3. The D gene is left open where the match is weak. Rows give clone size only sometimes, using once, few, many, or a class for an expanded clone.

cdr3_aa: CASSWRTGTGGYEQYF
cdr3_nt: TGTGCCAGCAGCTGGAGAACCGGGACAGGGGGGTACGAGCAGTACTTC
clone_size: -
d_call: TRBD1
v_call: TRBV5-5
j_call: TRBJ2-7

cdr3_aa: CASIITKGGHQPQHF
cdr3_nt: TGTGCCAGCATTATAACCAAGGGGGGGCATCAGCCCCAGCATTTT
clone_size: -
d_call: -
v_call: TRBV6-1
j_call: TRBJ1-5

cdr3_aa: CAGDRGRRETQYF
cdr3_nt: TGTGCCGGGGACAGGGGGCGCCGAGAGACCCAGTACTTC
clone_size: -
d_call: TRBD1
v_call: TRBV7-9
j_call: TRBJ2-5

cdr3_aa: CASSPIVPFSYEQYF
cdr3_nt: TGTGCCAGCTCACCAATCGTACCGTTCTCCTACGAGCAGTACTTC
clone_size: -
d_call: -
v_call: TRBV18
j_call: TRBJ2-7

cdr3_aa: CAISLDSNQPQHF
cdr3_nt: TGTGCCATCAGCCTGGACAGCAATCAGCCCCAGCATTTT
clone_size: -
d_call: -
v_call: TRBV10-3
j_call: TRBJ1-5

cdr3_aa: CASSEGVTNTYEQYF
cdr3_nt: TGTGCCAGCAGTGAGGGGGTAACTAACACCTACGAGCAGTACTTC
clone_size: many
d_call: -
v_call: TRBV2
j_call: TRBJ2-7

cdr3_aa: CASQAGVYEQYF
cdr3_nt: TGTGCCAGCCAGGCGGGAGTCTACGAGCAGTACTTC
clone_size: -
d_call: TRBD2
v_call: TRBV7-9
j_call: TRBJ2-7

cdr3_aa: CASSLLWDRGFMNTEAFF
cdr3_nt: TGTGCCAGCAGCCTTCTATGGGACAGGGGTTTTATGAACACTGAAGCTTTCTTT
clone_size: -
d_call: TRBD1
v_call: TRBV5-6
j_call: TRBJ1-1

cdr3_aa: CASRPGRVNSYNEQFF
cdr3_nt: TGTGCCAGCAGGCCCGGCAGGGTAAACTCCTACAATGAGCAGTTCTTC
clone_size: -
d_call: -
v_call: TRBV28
j_call: TRBJ2-1

cdr3_aa: CASSSHYSSGRTDTQYF
cdr3_nt: TGTGCCAGCAGCTCGCACTATTCTAGCGGGAGAACAGATACGCAGTATTTT
clone_size: -
d_call: TRBD2
v_call: TRBV7-8
j_call: TRBJ2-3

cdr3_aa: CASSLSDRDHTEAFF
cdr3_nt: TGCGCCAGCAGCTTGTCGGACAGGGATCACACTGAAGCTTTCTTT
clone_size: -
d_call: TRBD1
v_call: TRBV5-1
j_call: TRBJ1-1

cdr3_aa: CASRTISSPSYGYTF
cdr3_nt: TGTGCCAGCAGAACCATATCTAGTCCTTCCTATGGCTACACCTTC
clone_size: once
d_call: -
v_call: TRBV6-1
j_call: TRBJ1-2

cdr3_aa: CASSETGREHNEQFF
cdr3_nt: TGTGCCAGCAGCGAGACGGGTCGGGAGCACAATGAGCAGTTCTTC
clone_size: -
d_call: -
v_call: TRBV9
j_call: TRBJ2-1

cdr3_aa: CASSDGGYGYTF
cdr3_nt: TGTGCCAGCAGTGACGGCGGCTATGGCTACACCTTC
clone_size: -
d_call: -
v_call: TRBV6-4
j_call: TRBJ1-2

cdr3_aa: CASSINPPNTEAFF
cdr3_nt: TGTGCCAGTAGTATTAATCCGCCGAACACTGAAGCTTTCTTT
clone_size: -
d_call: -
v_call: TRBV19
j_call: TRBJ1-1

cdr3_aa: CASSPDEDTQYF
cdr3_nt: TGTGCCAGCAGCCCCGACGAAGATACGCAGTATTTT
clone_size: once
d_call: -
v_call: TRBV7-6
j_call: TRBJ2-3

cdr3_aa: CASSGTGTVGEKLFF
cdr3_nt: TGTGCCAGCAGTGGGACCGGGACGGTGGGTGAAAAACTGTTTTTT
clone_size: few
d_call: -
v_call: TRBV25-1
j_call: TRBJ1-4

cdr3_aa: CASSPGTGGTGELFF
cdr3_nt: TGCGCCAGCAGCCCCGGGACAGGGGGAACCGGGGAGCTGTTTTTT
clone_size: -
d_call: TRBD1
v_call: TRBV5-1
j_call: TRBJ2-2

cdr3_aa: CASSLATSAINEQFF
cdr3_nt: TGTGCCAGCAGCTTAGCGACTAGCGCCATCAATGAGCAGTTCTTC
clone_size: -
d_call: TRBD2
v_call: TRBV7-9
j_call: TRBJ2-1

cdr3_aa: CASSRQGIQSGYTF
cdr3_nt: TGTGCCAGCAGCAGGCAGGGGATTCAGAGTGGCTACACCTTC
clone_size: -
d_call: -
v_call: TRBV13
j_call: TRBJ1-2

cdr3_aa: CASSYPANTGELFF
cdr3_nt: TGTGCCAGCAGCTACCCAGCGAACACCGGGGAGCTGTTTTTT
clone_size: -
d_call: -
v_call: TRBV6-6
j_call: TRBJ2-2

cdr3_aa: CAISDPGTGAGGYTF
cdr3_nt: TGTGCCATCAGTGACCCGGGAACAGGGGCAGGAGGCTACACCTTC
clone_size: -
d_call: TRBD1
v_call: TRBV10-3
j_call: TRBJ1-2

cdr3_aa: CASSFSGVNTEAFF
cdr3_nt: TGCGCCAGCAGCTTTTCGGGGGTAAACACTGAAGCTTTCTTT
clone_size: few
d_call: -
v_call: TRBV5-1
j_call: TRBJ1-1

cdr3_aa: CASSRPSTDTEAFF
cdr3_nt: TGTGCCAGCAGTCGGCCCTCAACGGACACTGAAGCTTTCTTT
clone_size: once
d_call: -
v_call: TRBV6-6
j_call: TRBJ1-1

cdr3_aa: CASSSSSAESSYNEQFF
cdr3_nt: TGTGCCAGCAGTTCCTCTAGCGCAGAGAGCTCCTACAATGAGCAGTTCTTC
clone_size: once
d_call: -
v_call: TRBV25-1
j_call: TRBJ2-1

cdr3_aa: CASSDGGYSNQPQHF
cdr3_nt: TGTGCCAGCAGTGACGGAGGATATAGCAATCAGCCCCAGCATTTT
clone_size: -
d_call: -
v_call: TRBV2
j_call: TRBJ1-5

cdr3_aa: CSVPGIAYF
cdr3_nt: TGCAGCGTTCCAGGGATAGCCTACTTC
clone_size: once
d_call: -
v_call: TRBV29-1
j_call: TRBJ2-7

cdr3_aa: CASRPKRLAYEQYF
cdr3_nt: TGTGCCAGCAGGCCTAAGAGACTAGCCTACGAGCAGTACTTC
clone_size: -
d_call: -
v_call: TRBV27
j_call: TRBJ2-7

cdr3_aa: CASSRRAETQYF
cdr3_nt: TGCGCCAGCAGTCGCAGGGCGGAGACCCAGTACTTC
clone_size: -
d_call: -
v_call: TRBV23-1
j_call: TRBJ2-5

cdr3_aa: CASSLGYRPAYEQYF
cdr3_nt: TGCGCCAGCAGCCTCGGTTACAGACCTGCCTACGAGCAGTACTTC
clone_size: -
d_call: -
v_call: TRBV4-1
j_call: TRBJ2-7

cdr3_aa: CAISEFGTENHNEQFF
cdr3_nt: TGTGCCATCAGTGAGTTCGGGACAGAGAACCACAATGAGCAGTTCTTC
clone_size: -
d_call: TRBD1
v_call: TRBV10-3
j_call: TRBJ2-1